What follows are 30 T cell receptor beta chains derived from one specimen sequenced in a study of human T cells and chemical hapten exposure (TCRdb year 2021). The time point label of this sample denotes: patch test 2, 6 weeks after DPC sensitization. The treatment or condition label here, explained by the study, means: therapeutic diphenylcyclopropenone sensitization with weekly scalp DPC. The library was prepared using RACE. The sequencing machine was a NextSeq 500. TCRdb ran its own pipeline on the public reads, namely fastp trimming at Q25 and MiXCR clone calling, and kept in-frame beta chains. Records with the same CDR3 protein are collapsed into one entry carrying the most frequent genes and DNA. The sample yields roughly 380,000 distinct CDR3 sequences; nearly 6.5% were counted once. Of the sample, over 5.5% falls within the top ten clones. Sample: whole blood, taken in connection with sensitization to the hapten diphenylcyclopropenone (DPC). All receptors derive from a woman between 18 and 29 years old with alopecia areata. Some clones in this sample may be carry-over from other donors' samples.

V gene TRBV12-3 or TRBV12-4 combines with J gene TRBJ1-2, with no clear D. With 1 base removed from V and 3 bases from J, the gap between germline ends came to 12 bases. CDR3 length: 15 residues. DNA for the CDR3: TGTGCCAGCAGTTTAGAAGACCGACACCACTATGGCTACACCTTC. Amino acid sequence: CASSLEDRHHYGYTF.

The genes are TRBV20-1 and TRBJ1-1, with D possibly matching TRBD1 (6 bases). V was shortened by 1 base and J by 6 bases, with 18 bases between the two germline ends. Per the germline V gene, CDR1 is DFQATT and CDR2 is SNEGSKA (reference sequence). The length of the CDR3 is 15 residues. The CDR3 region has the DNA TGCAGTGCTAGAGTACGGGCAGGGGCGTCCGCTGAAGCTTTCTTT. Its translation is CSARVRAGASAEAFF.

Remarks on this clonotype: The junction shows a germline mismatch at one end, possibly a read error. This chain links TRBV2 with TRBJ2-3, with D tentatively TRBD1 (5 bases). Per germline, CDR1 SNHLY and CDR2 FYNNEI. This CDR3 spans 14 amino acids. CDR3 in amino acids: CARSGARTTDTQYF. Written as DNA, the CDR3 is TGTGCCAGGAGTGGGGCCAGAACCACAGATACGCAGTATTTT.

This clonotype was observed a few times. V is TRBV20-1 and J is TRBJ2-3; D is undetermined. The CDR3 loop spans 14 amino acids. V gave up 0 bases and J gave up 2 bases, with 9 bases separating them. The germline gives CDR1 DFQATT, CDR2 SNEGSKA (reference sequence). Here the CDR3 DNA reads TGCAGTGCTAGAGATCGGCGGAACACAGATACGCAGTATTTT. It codes for CSARDRRNTDTQYF.

This clonotype was recorded a few times. V is TRBV11-1 and J is TRBJ1-2; 9 bases fit TRBD1. The CDR3 length is 13 residues. The germline V gene has CDR1 SGHAT and CDR2 FQDESV (reference sequence). The junction had 7 bases not matched to a gene; V was cut back by 5 bases and J by 9 bases. The CDR3 reads CASSEGQGVRYTF. The CDR3 bases are TGTGCCAGCAGCGAGGGACAGGGTGTTCGCTACACCTTC.

Turning to this clonotype: At one of its ends the junction is not consistent with the germline gene, which may arise from a read error. V gene TRBV5-1 combines with J gene TRBJ2-7; no firm D call. Per germline, CDR1 SGHRS and CDR2 YFSETQ. The CDR3 contains 16 residues. The CDR3 is CASSRARNKFSDEQYF. The CDR3 coding sequence is TGCGCCAGCAGCAGGGCCCGTAACAAATTCTCCGACGAGCAGTACTTC. Full variable domain (remainder filled in from reference TRBV5-1 and TRBJ2-7): KAGVTQTPRYLIKTRGQQVTLSCSPISGHRSVSWYQQTPGQGLQFLFEYFSETQRNKGNFPGRFSGRQFSNSRSEMNVSTLELGDSALYLCASSRARNKFSDEQYFGPGTRLTVT.

This clonotype was seen more than once but under ten times. The rearrangement joins TRBV11-2 to TRBJ1-3, with D unclear. Germline lookup yields CDR1 SGHAT and CDR2 FQNNGV. Trimming pared 6 bases from V and 0 bases from J, leaving 9 bases between. This CDR3 comprises 14 residues. Written as DNA, the CDR3 is TGTGCCAGCAGTACAAGGGACTCTGGAAACACCATATATTTT. Its translation is CASSTRDSGNTIYF.

J is TRBJ2-1 and V is TRBV7-2; TRBD2 matches 8 bases. Germline values: CDR1 SGHTA, CDR2 FQGNSA. V gave up 4 bases and J gave up 3 bases; unmatched junction bases: 2. The CDR3 extends over 14 amino acids. CDR3 sequence reads: CASSWRGDYNEQFF. Here the CDR3 DNA reads TGTGCCAGCAGCTGGCGGGGGGACTACAATGAGCAGTTCTTC.

The chain links TRBV28 to TRBJ1-6, with a weak D call TRBD1 (5 bases). CDR3 length equals 15 residues. Germline CDR1 MDHEN, CDR2 SYDVKM. The germline V and J ends were trimmed by 5 bases and 1 base, with 9 bases remaining between them. CDR3 DNA: TGTGCCAGCAGTCGCAGGGATTCCTATAATTCACCCCTCCACTTT. Its protein is CASSRRDSYNSPLHF.

This clonotype occurred a few times. V is TRBV6-4 and J is TRBJ2-7; TRBD2 aligns across 12 bases. Trimming at V came to 5 bases and at J to 5 bases, leaving 4 bases not matched to a gene. This CDR3 region has 14 residues. Germline V gene sequence: CDR1 MRHNA, CDR2 SNTAGT. The CDR3 protein is CASSPTSGGDEQYF. The CDR3, as DNA: TGTGCCAGCAGTCCGACTAGCGGGGGCGACGAGCAGTACTTC.

This clonotype was seen many times. The chain carries TRBV6-5 and TRBJ1-2; 8 bases line up with TRBD1. CDR1 is MNHEY and CDR2 is SVGAGI in the germline V gene. The CDR3 runs to 14 residues. V was clipped by 6 bases and J by 8 bases; unmatched bases: 11. CDR3 residues: CASRRVDRDEGYTF. Written as DNA, the CDR3 is TGTGCCAGCAGACGAGTGGACAGGGATGAGGGCTACACCTTC.

This clonotype turned up a few times. V gene TRBV12-3 or TRBV12-4 combines with J gene TRBJ2-7, with 7 bases lining up with TRBD2. The CDR3 extends over 15 amino acids. Unmatched junction bases numbered 11, after V lost 7 bases and J lost 2 bases. CDR3 protein: CASTLGGSLAYEQYF. In nucleotides, the CDR3 is TGTGCCAGCACCCTGGGGGGGAGCCTGGCCTACGAGCAGTACTTC.

Only a few counts were recorded for this clonotype. This chain uses TRBV7-9 with TRBJ1-5, with a possible D match to TRBD1 (5 bases). The CDR3 extends over 12 amino acids. Trimming pared 3 bases from V and 12 bases from J, leaving 12 bases between. CDR1 and CDR2 (germline): SEHNR, FQNEAQ (reference sequence). The CDR3 is CASSFGEGVQHF. Written as DNA, the CDR3 is TGTGCCAGCAGCTTTGGTGAAGGGGTCCAGCATTTT.

This chain links TRBV7-9 with TRBJ1-1, with TRBD1 as a possible D gene (6 bases). V was cut by 5 bases and J by 1 base, with 17 bases left in between. The germline CDR1 and CDR2 sequences are SEHNR and FQNEAQ (reference sequence). The CDR3 loop spans 16 amino acids. The CDR3 nucleotides are TGTGCCAGCAGCCAACGCACTGGGGGCACGAACACTGAAGCTTTCTTT. It encodes CASSQRTGGTNTEAFF.

This clonotype occurred a few times. The chain joins TRBV4-1 to TRBJ2-3; TRBD2 matches at 9 bases. The CDR3 contains 17 residues. Germline V gene lookup returns CDR1 MGHRA and CDR2 YSYEKL. V shed 0 bases, J shed 7 bases, and the junction held 11 bases outside the gene matches. The CDR3 protein is CASSQEGLAGVRNTQYF. The CDR3 nucleotides are TGCGCCAGCAGCCAAGAAGGGTTAGCGGGGGTGCGCAATACGCAGTATTTT.

The sample holds many counts of this clonotype. The chain joins TRBV6-2 or TRBV6-3 to TRBJ1-1; D is unclear. The V end lost 2 bases, the J end lost 0 bases, and 1 base lay between the germline ends. Germline CDR1 reads MNHEY; CDR2 reads SVGEGT. The CDR3 runs to 12 residues. CDR3 in amino acids: CASSYMNTEAFF. CDR3 sequence (DNA): TGTGCCAGCAGTTACATGAACACTGAAGCTTTCTTT.

This clonotype was seen more than once but under ten times. The chain carries TRBV28 and TRBJ1-5; D not resolved. Trimming took 3 bases from V and 9 from J, leaving 9 bases between them. CDR1 and CDR2 (germline): MDHEN, SYDVKM. This CDR3 spans 12 amino acids. The CDR3 region has the DNA TGTGCCAGCAGTTTTTTAGGTCGGCCCCAGCATTTT. This encodes CASSFLGRPQHF.

This clonotype has at least ten counts. The chain is built from TRBV12-3 or TRBV12-4 and TRBJ1-5; D gene uncertain. The V gene lost 5 bases and the J gene lost 4 bases, with 3 bases spanning the gap. The CDR3 has 11 residues. The CDR3 DNA follows: TGTGCCAGCAGTGCTAATCAGCCCCAGCATTTT. This sequence encodes CASSANQPQHF.

This clonotype was found many times. CDR3 in amino acids: CASSQRPGTGTNTEAFF. DNA of the CDR3: TGTGCCAGCAGCCAACGTCCCGGGACAGGGACGAACACTGAAGCTTTCTTT. The chain recombines TRBV4-2 with TRBJ1-1, with TRBD1 matching over 9 bases. The CDR3 sequence is 17 residues long. The V gene end was trimmed by 2 bases and the J gene end by 1 base; junction bases not matched to a gene: 8. Germline CDR1 is LGHNA and CDR2 is YNFKEQ.

The chain employs TRBV7-9 and TRBJ2-1; 9 nucleotides match TRBD2. Trimming cost V 6 bases and J 7 bases; bases outside gene matches: 10. CDR3 length: 15 amino acids. Germline CDR1 and CDR2: SEHNR and FQNEAQ (reference sequence). The CDR3 protein is CASRHLAGLSNEQFF. The CDR3 region has the DNA TGTGCCAGCAGACACCTAGCGGGGCTCAGTAATGAGCAGTTCTTC.

This clonotype was recorded a few times. The chain links TRBV12-3 or TRBV12-4 to TRBJ2-3; perhaps TRBD2 as D (7 bases). V was clipped by 1 base and J by 3 bases, with 14 bases between them. The CDR3 runs 16 residues. CDR3 sequence (DNA): TGTGCCAGCAGTTTAGGTCGGGGGGCCCGAACAGATACGCAGTATTTT. This codes for CASSLGRGARTDTQYF.

This clonotype was detected ten times or more. The chain recombines TRBV29-1 with TRBJ1-1; perhaps TRBD1 as D (5 bases). This CDR3 is built from 12 residues. Germline V CDR1 and CDR2: SQVTM, ANQGSEA. V lost 2 bases and J 7 bases, leaving 11 bases between the germline ends. The CDR3 region has the DNA TGCAGCGTTGAAACGCAGGGCCTTGAAGCTTTCTTT. Its translation: CSVETQGLEAFF.

The rearrangement uses TRBV20-1 and TRBJ1-2; weak D call: TRBD1 (6 bases). V lost 3 bases to trimming and J lost 8 bases, with 16 bases between them. The V gene's germline CDR1 is DFQATT and CDR2 SNEGSKA (reference sequence). The CDR3 length is 13 residues. CDR3 amino acids: CSASSRGWGGYTF. The CDR3, as DNA: TGCAGTGCTAGTAGCAGGGGATGGGGCGGCTACACCTTC.

This clonotype was detected many times. This chain uses TRBV12-5 with TRBJ2-1; D unclear. This CDR3 is built from 15 residues. Germline V gene sequence: CDR1 LGHNT, CDR2 FRNRAP. Trimming pared 7 bases from V and 1 base from J, leaving 14 bases between. Here the CDR3 DNA reads TGTGCTAGTGCCTATACTGATCATTCCTACAATGAGCAGTTCTTC. Amino acids: CASAYTDHSYNEQFF.

This clonotype turned up a few times. This chain links TRBV2 with TRBJ1-2; 7 bases are a match to TRBD1. Per the germline V gene, CDR1 is SNHLY and CDR2 is FYNNEI. V shed 3 bases and J 0 bases; nucleotides not matched to a gene: 1. This CDR3 region has 14 residues. For the CDR3, the DNA is TGTGCCAGCAGTGAGACAGGGACTAACTATGGCTACACCTTC. Protein: CASSETGTNYGYTF.

This clonotype was seen at least ten times. The chain carries TRBV6-1 and TRBJ1-3, with no clear D. This CDR3 comprises 14 residues. V was pared by 7 bases and J by 0 bases, with 10 bases between. In germline, CDR1 is MNHNS, CDR2 SASEGT. The CDR3 sequence: CASTPDYSGNTIYF. The CDR3 nucleotides read TGTGCCAGCACGCCGGACTACTCTGGAAACACCATATATTTT.

This clonotype was picked up a small number of times. The V call is TRBV29-1, the J call TRBJ1-3, with D maybe TRBD1 (5 bases). In germline, CDR1 is SQVTM, CDR2 ANQGSEA. This CDR3 region has 11 residues. V was shortened by 4 bases and J by 7 bases, with 8 bases between the two germline ends. CDR3 protein: CSVVAGNTIYF. For the CDR3, the DNA is TGCAGCGTTGTCGCAGGGAACACCATATATTTT.

This clonotype was picked up a small number of times. The chain carries TRBV5-4 and TRBJ1-1; D gene unclear. Germline-derived CDR1 and CDR2 are SGHNT and YYREEE (reference sequence). The CDR3 has 13 residues. The V and J ends lost 1 base and 10 bases respectively, with 14 bases between them. CDR3 nucleotide sequence: TGTGCCAGCAGCTTGAGACCTGACCCTGGAGCTTTCTTT. This sequence encodes CASSLRPDPGAFF.

The rearrangement joins TRBV6-2 or TRBV6-3 to TRBJ1-5; 7 bases are shared with TRBD1. The germline gives CDR1 MNHEY, CDR2 SVGEGT. The trim removed 8 bases at V and 1 base at J, leaving 11 bases unmatched. The length of the CDR3 is 16 residues. The CDR3 here is CASQTPPTGSNQPQHF. The CDR3 region has the DNA TGTGCCAGCCAAACCCCCCCGACAGGGAGCAATCAGCCCCAGCATTTT.

In its sample, this clonotype was seen many times. V gene TRBV5-1 combines with J gene TRBJ1-1; D remains ambiguous. The CDR3 contains 15 residues. Germline lookup yields CDR1 SGHRS and CDR2 YFSETQ. V lost 3 bases and J lost 5, with 17 bases in between. The CDR3 spells CASSSLSSGGTEAFF. For the CDR3, the DNA is TGCGCCAGCAGCTCTCTTTCATCGGGAGGGACTGAAGCTTTCTTT. Variable domain in full (rest from reference TRBV5-1 and TRBJ1-1): KAGVTQTPRYLIKTRGQQVTLSCSPISGHRSVSWYQQTPGQGLQFLFEYFSETQRNKGNFPGRFSGRQFSNSRSEMNVSTLELGDSALYLCASSSLSSGGTEAFFGQGTRLTVV.